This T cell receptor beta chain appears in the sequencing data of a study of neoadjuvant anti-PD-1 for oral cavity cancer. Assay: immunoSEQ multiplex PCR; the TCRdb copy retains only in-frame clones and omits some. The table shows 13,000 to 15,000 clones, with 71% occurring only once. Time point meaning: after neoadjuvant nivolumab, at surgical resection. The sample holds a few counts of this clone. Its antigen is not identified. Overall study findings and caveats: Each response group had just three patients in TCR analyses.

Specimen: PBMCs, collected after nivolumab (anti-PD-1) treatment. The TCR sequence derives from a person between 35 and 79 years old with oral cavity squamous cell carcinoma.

The CDR3 DNA reads TGCGCCAGCAGCCTCTCTGATAGTCAAGGGCAGTACTTC. Its protein product is CASSLSDSQGQYF. This chain joins TRBV5-1 and TRBJ2-7; no reliable D call. Germline CDR1 and CDR2: SGHRS and YFSETQ. CDR3 size: 13 residues. V lost 4 bases, J lost 9 bases, and 17 bases lay in between.